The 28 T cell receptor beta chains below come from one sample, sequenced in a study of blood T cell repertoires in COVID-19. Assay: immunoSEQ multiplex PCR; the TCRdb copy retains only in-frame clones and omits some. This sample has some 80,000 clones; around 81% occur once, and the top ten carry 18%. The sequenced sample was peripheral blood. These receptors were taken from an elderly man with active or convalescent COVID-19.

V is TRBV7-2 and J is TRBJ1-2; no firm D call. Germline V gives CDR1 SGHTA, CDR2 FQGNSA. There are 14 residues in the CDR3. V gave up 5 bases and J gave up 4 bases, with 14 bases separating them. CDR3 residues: CASSPVGGGYGYTF. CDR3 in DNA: TGTGCCAGCAGCCCGGTTGGAGGAGGCTATGGCTACACCTTC.

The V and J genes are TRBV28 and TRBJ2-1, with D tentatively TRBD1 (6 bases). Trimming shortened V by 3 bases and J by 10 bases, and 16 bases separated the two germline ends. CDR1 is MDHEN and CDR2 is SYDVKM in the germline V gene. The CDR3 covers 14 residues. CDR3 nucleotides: TGTGCCAGCAGTTTTCAGGGGCCCCTGAAGGAGCAGTTCTTC. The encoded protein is CASSFQGPLKEQFF.

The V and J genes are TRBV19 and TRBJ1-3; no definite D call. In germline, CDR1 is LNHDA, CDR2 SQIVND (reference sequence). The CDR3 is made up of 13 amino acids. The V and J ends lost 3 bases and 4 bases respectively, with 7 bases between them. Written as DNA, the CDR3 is TGTGCCAGTAGTATCCGGCGGGGAAACACCATATATTTT. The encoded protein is CASSIRRGNTIYF.

The CDR3 spells CASTIDGTGTTGELFF. The CDR3 DNA reads as TGTGCCAGCACCATAGACGGGACAGGGACCACCGGGGAGCTGTTTTTT. The V gene is TRBV28, the J gene TRBJ2-2, with 9 bases lining up with TRBD1. The CDR3 has 16 amino acids. V gave up 7 bases and J gave up 4 bases; unmatched junction bases: 10. The V gene's germline CDR1 is MDHEN and CDR2 SYDVKM.

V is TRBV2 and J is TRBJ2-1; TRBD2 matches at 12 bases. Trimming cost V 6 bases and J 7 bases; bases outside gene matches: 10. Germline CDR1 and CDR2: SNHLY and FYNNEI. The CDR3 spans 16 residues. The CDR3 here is CASRWELAGGYNEQFF. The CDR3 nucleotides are TGTGCCAGCAGGTGGGAACTAGCGGGAGGATATAATGAGCAGTTCTTC.

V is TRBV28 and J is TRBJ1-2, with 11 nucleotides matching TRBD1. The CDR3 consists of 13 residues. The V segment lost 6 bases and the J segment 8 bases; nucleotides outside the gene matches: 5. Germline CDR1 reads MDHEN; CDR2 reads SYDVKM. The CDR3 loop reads CASRLGTGGGYTF. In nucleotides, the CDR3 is TGTGCCAGCAGACTTGGGACAGGGGGGGGCTACACCTTC.

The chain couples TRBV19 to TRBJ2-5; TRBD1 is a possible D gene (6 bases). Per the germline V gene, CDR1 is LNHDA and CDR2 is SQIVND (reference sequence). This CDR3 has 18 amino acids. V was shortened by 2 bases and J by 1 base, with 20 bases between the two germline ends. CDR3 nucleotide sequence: TGTGCCAGTAGTATAAGGGCCGGAAACACCAGGGGCCAAGAGACCCAGTACTTC. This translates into CASSIRAGNTRGQETQYF.

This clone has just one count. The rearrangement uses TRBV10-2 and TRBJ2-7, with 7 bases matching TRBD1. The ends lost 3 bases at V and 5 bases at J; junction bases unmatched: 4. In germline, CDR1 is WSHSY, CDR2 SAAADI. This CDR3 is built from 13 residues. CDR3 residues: CASSERGRDEQYV. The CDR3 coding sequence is TGCGCCAGCAGTGAAAGGGGGCGGGACGAGCAGTACGTC.

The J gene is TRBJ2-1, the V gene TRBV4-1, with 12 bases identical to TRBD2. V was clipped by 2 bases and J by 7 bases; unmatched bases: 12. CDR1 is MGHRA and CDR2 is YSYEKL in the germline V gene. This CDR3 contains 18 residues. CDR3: CASSQFWSASGGANEQFF. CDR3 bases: TGCGCCAGCAGCCAATTCTGGTCGGCTAGCGGGGGGGCAAATGAGCAGTTCTTC.

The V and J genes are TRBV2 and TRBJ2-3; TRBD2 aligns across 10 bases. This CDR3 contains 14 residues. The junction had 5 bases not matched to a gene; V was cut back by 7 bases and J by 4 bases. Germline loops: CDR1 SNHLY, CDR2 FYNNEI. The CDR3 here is CASKREGYADTQYF. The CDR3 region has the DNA TGTGCCAGCAAGCGGGAGGGTTACGCAGATACGCAGTATTTT. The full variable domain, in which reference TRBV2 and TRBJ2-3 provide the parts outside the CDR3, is EPEVTQTPSHQVTQMGQEVILRCVPISNHLYFYWYRQILGQKVEFLVSFYNNEISEKSEIFDDQFSVERPDGSNFTLKIRSTKLEDSAMYFCASKREGYADTQYFGPGTRLTVL.

CDR3 in amino acids: CASSQGQTGEEKLFF. The CDR3, as DNA: TGTGCCAGCTCACAGGGCCAGACAGGAGAGGAAAAACTGTTTTTT. The V call is TRBV18, the J call TRBJ1-4; maybe TRBD1 (6 bases). Germline CDR1 and CDR2: KGHSH and LQKENI. Trimming left V 4 bases short and J 8 bases short, with 17 bases between. CDR3 length: 15 amino acids.

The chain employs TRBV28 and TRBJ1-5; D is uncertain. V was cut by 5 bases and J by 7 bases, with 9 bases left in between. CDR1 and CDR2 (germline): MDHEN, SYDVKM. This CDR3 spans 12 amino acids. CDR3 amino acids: CASSTPQQPQHF. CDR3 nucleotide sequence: TGTGCCAGCAGTACGCCGCAGCAGCCCCAGCATTTT.

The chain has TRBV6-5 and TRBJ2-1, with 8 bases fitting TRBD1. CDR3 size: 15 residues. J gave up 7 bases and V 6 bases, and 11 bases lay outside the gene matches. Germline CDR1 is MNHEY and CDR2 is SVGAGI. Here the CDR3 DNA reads TGTGCCAGCAGAATCACCCGGACAGGGAGAAATGAGCAGTTCTTC. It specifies CASRITRTGRNEQFF.

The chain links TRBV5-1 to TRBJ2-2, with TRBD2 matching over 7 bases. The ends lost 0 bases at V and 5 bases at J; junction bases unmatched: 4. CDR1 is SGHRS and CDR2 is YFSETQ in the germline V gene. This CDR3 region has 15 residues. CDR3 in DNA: TGCGCCAGCAGCTTGGCGGGAGCGGGGACCGGGGAGCTGTTTTTT. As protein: CASSLAGAGTGELFF.

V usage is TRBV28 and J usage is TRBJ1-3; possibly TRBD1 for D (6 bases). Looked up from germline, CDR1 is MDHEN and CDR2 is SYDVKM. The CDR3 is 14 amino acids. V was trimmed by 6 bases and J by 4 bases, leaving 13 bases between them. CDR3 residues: CASSTGGLGNTIYF. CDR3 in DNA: TGTGCCAGCAGCACGGGGGGGCTGGGAAACACCATATATTTT.

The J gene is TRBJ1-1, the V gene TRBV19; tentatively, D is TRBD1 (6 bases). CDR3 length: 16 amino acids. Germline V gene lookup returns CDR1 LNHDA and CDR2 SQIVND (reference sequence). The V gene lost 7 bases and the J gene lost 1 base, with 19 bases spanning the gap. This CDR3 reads CASTQLGGQANTEAFF. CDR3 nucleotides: TGTGCCAGTACCCAACTAGGGGGTCAGGCGAACACTGAAGCTTTCTTT.

DNA for the CDR3: TGTGCCAGCAGCCTTACTAGCTCTAGCACAGATACGCAGTATTTT. This sequence encodes CASSLTSSSTDTQYF. V usage is TRBV7-3 and J usage is TRBJ2-3, with D perhaps matching TRBD2 (6 bases). The CDR3 extends over 15 amino acids. V shed 5 bases and J shed 0 bases, with 12 bases lying between them. Germline CDR1 SGHTA, CDR2 FQGTGA.

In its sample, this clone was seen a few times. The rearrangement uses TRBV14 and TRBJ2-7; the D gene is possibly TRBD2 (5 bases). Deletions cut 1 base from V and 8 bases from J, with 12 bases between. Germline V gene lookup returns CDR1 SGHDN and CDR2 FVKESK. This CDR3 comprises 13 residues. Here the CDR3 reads CASSQGGVSKQYV. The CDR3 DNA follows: TGTGCCAGCAGCCAAGGGGGAGTCTCCAAGCAGTACGTC.

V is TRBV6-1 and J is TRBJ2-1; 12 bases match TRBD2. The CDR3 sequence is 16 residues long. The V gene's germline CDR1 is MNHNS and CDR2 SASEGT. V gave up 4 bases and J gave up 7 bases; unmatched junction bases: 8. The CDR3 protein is CASSGRLAGDLNEQFF. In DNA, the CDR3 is TGTGCCAGCAGTGGCCGACTAGCGGGAGATCTAAATGAGCAGTTCTTC.

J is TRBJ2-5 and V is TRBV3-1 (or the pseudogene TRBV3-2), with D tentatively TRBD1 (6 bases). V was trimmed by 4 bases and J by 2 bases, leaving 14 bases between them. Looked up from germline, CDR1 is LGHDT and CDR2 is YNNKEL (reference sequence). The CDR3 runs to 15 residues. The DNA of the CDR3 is TGTGCCAGCAGCCCCTCCCCAGGGACACAAGAGACCCAGTACTTC. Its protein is CASSPSPGTQETQYF.

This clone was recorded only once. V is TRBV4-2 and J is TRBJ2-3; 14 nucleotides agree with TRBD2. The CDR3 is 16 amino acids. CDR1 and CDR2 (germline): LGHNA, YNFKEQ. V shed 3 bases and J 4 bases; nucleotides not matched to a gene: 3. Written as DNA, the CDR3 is TGTGCCAGCAGCCAGGGACTAGCGGGAGTGTCAGATACGCAGTATTTT. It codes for CASSQGLAGVSDTQYF.

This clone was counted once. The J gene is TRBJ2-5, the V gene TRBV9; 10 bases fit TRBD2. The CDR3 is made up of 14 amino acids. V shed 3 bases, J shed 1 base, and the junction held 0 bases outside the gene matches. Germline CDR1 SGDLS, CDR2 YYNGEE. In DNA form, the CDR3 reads TGTGCCAGCAGCGGGACTAGCGGCCAAGAGACCCAGTACTTC. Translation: CASSGTSGQETQYF.

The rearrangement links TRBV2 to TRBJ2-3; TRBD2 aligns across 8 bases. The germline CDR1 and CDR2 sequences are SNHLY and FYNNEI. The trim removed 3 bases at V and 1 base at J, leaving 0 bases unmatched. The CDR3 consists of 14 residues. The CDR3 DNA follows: TGTGCCAGCAGTGACGGGGGGGGCACAGATACGCAGTATTTT. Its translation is CASSDGGGTDTQYF.

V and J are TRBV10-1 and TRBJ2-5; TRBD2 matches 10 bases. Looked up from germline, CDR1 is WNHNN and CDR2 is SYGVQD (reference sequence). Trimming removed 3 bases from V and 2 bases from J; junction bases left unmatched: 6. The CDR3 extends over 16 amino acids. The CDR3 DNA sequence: TGCGCCAGCAGTGAAGGGCTAGCGGGGGAACAAGAGACCCAGTACTTC. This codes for CASSEGLAGEQETQYF.

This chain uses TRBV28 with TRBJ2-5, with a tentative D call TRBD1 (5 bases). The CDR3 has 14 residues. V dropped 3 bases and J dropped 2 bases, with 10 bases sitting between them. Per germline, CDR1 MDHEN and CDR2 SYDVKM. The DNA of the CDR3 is TGTGCCAGCAGTTTTCAGGGCTTACAAGAGACCCAGTACTTC. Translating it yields CASSFQGLQETQYF.

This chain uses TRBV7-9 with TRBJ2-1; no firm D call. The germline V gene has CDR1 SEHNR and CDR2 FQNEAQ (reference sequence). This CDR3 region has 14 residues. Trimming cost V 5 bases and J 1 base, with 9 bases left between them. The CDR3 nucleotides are TGTGCCAGCAGCATTGACGGGTCCTACAATGAGCAGTTCTTC. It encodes CASSIDGSYNEQFF.

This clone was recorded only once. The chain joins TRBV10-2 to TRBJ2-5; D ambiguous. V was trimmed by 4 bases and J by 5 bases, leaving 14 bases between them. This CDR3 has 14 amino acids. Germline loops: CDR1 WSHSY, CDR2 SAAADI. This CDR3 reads CASSVNSYPETQYF. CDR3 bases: TGCGCCAGCAGTGTGAACAGTTATCCGGAGACCCAGTACTTC.

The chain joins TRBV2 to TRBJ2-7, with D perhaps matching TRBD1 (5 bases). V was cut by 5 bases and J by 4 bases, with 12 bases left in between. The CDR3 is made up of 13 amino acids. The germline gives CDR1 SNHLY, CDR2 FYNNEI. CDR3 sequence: CASSSQVKYEQYV. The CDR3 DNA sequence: TGTGCCAGCAGTTCACAGGTGAAGTACGAGCAGTACGTC.